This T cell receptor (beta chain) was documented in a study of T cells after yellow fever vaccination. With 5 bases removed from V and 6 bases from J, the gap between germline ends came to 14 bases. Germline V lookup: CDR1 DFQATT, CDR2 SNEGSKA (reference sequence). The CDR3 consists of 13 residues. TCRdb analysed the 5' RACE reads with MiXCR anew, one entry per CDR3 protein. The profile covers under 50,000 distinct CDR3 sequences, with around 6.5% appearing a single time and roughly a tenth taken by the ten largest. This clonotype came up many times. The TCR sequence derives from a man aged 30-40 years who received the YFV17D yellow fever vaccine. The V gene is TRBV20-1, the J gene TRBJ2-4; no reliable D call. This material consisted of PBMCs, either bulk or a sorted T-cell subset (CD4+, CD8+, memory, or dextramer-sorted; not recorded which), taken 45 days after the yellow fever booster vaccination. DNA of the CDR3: TGCAGTGCTGTCGGATTGCGGAGAAACATTCAGTACTTC. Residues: CSAVGLRRNIQYF.